Below, one T cell receptor (beta chain) is given with its context. Clones were read by immunoSEQ multiplex PCR, and TCRdb kept only the in-frame ones, dropping some. This sample has about 120,000 clones, with 90% to 95% found just once. This sample is drawn from a study of T cell responses to AZD1222 COVID-19 vaccine. CDR3 length equals 16 residues. Unmatched junction bases numbered 8, after V lost 4 bases and J lost 3 bases. Per germline, CDR1 SGDLS and CDR2 YYNGEE. V usage is TRBV9 and J usage is TRBJ2-3; 10 bases line up with TRBD2. The TCR comes from an adult in good health. Sequencing used peripheral blood, obtained on day 0 of AZD1222 vaccination. The chain's CDR3 is CASSHRPSGRTDTQYF. CDR3 nucleotides: TGTGCCAGCAGCCACCGACCTAGCGGGAGAACAGATACGCAGTATTTT.